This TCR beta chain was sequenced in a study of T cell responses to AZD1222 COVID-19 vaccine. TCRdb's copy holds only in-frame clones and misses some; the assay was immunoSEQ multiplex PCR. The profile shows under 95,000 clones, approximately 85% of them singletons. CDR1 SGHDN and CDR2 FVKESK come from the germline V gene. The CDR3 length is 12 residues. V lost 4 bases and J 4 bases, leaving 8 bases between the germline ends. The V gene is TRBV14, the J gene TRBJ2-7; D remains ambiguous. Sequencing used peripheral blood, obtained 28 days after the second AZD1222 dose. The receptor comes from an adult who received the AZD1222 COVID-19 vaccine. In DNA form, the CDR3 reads TGTGCCAGCAGCCTTGATGGGTACGAGCAGTACTTC. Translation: CASSLDGYEQYF.